The 8 T cell receptor beta chains reported below all come from one sample, sequenced in a study of T cell responses to AZD1222 COVID-19 vaccine. Data came from immunoSEQ multiplex PCR; TCRdb stores just in-frame clones and leaves some out. The sample lists 70,000 to 90,000 clones, 90% occurring once. Sequenced material: peripheral blood, taken on day 0 of AZD1222 vaccination. The receptors come from an adult in good health.

This sequence joins TRBV7-6 and TRBJ1-1; possibly TRBD1 for D (5 bases). Germline V CDR1 and CDR2: SGHVS, FNYEAQ. Trimming took off 5 bases at V and 7 bases at J, with 20 bases between the two ends. This CDR3 is 15 amino acids long. Written as DNA, the CDR3 is TGTGCCAGCAGCGCCGCATCTGCGTTCGGGGGTGAAGCTTTCTTT. It codes for CASSAASAFGGEAFF.

V and J are TRBV7-9 and TRBJ2-7; 9 bases fit TRBD1. The CDR3 length is 12 residues. Unmatched junction bases numbered 6, after V lost 10 bases and J lost 5 bases. CDR1 and CDR2 (germline): SEHNR, FQNEAQ (reference sequence). The CDR3 reads CATEQGAHEQYF. DNA of the CDR3: TGTGCCACCGAACAGGGGGCTCACGAGCAGTACTTC.

V and J are TRBV6-5 and TRBJ1-6; no clear D gene. CDR1 is MNHEY, CDR2 SVGAGI, per germline. The length of the CDR3 is 14 residues. Trimming pared 2 bases from V and 7 bases from J, leaving 9 bases between. The CDR3 DNA reads TGTGCCAGCAGTTACCGGCAGAGAAATTCACCCCTCCACTTT. It translates to CASSYRQRNSPLHF.

The chain uses TRBV3-1 (or the pseudogene TRBV3-2) and TRBJ1-1, with 8 nucleotides matching TRBD1. The germline CDR1 and CDR2 sequences are LGHDT and YNNKEL (reference sequence). Trimming cost V 2 bases and J 2 bases; bases outside gene matches: 4. The CDR3 extends over 15 amino acids. CDR3 bases: TGTGCCAGCAGCCAACGAGACAGGGGTAACACTGAAGCTTTCTTT. This codes for CASSQRDRGNTEAFF.

The chain recombines TRBV7-2 with TRBJ2-5, with D maybe TRBD1 (6 bases). Trimming removed 2 bases at V and 0 bases at J, with 13 bases between. CDR3 length equals 16 residues. Germline CDR1 is SGHTA and CDR2 is FQGNSA. The CDR3 region is CASSLFGGLYQETQYF. DNA for the CDR3: TGTGCCAGCAGCTTATTTGGGGGCTTGTACCAAGAGACCCAGTACTTC. The full variable domain, with the rest looked up from reference TRBV7-2 and TRBJ2-5, is GAGVSQSPSNKVTEKGKDVELRCDPISGHTALYWYRQSLGQGLEFLIYFQGNSAPDKSGLPSDRFSAERTGGSVSTLTIQRTQQEDSAVYLCASSLFGGLYQETQYFGPGTRLLVL.

V usage is TRBV25-1 and J usage is TRBJ2-7, with 7 bases fitting TRBD1. Germline V gene lookup returns CDR1 MGHDK and CDR2 SYGVNS. The CDR3 is made up of 12 amino acids. The junction had 1 base not matched to a gene; V was cut back by 6 bases and J by 2 bases. The CDR3 is CASRGQTYEQYF. The CDR3 DNA reads as TGTGCCAGCAGGGGACAGACCTACGAGCAGTACTTC.

The CDR3 here is CSVEDKFGGGGTQYF. CDR3 sequence (DNA): TGCAGCGTTGAAGATAAGTTTGGCGGGGGTGGTACGCAGTATTTT. The V gene is TRBV29-1, the J gene TRBJ2-3; TRBD2 matches at 7 bases. The CDR3 is 15 amino acids. Germline CDR1 SQVTM, CDR2 ANQGSEA. V lost 0 bases to trimming and J lost 8 bases; unmatched junction nucleotides: 11.

This chain uses TRBV4-1 with TRBJ1-2, with 7 bases fitting TRBD1. V lost 1 base to trimming and J lost 5 bases; unmatched junction nucleotides: 10. The CDR3 is 16 residues long. Germline CDR1 and CDR2: MGHRA and YSYEKL. The CDR3 loop is CASSQGYSGTAYGYTF. The CDR3 DNA is TGCGCCAGCAGCCAAGGATACTCCGGGACAGCATATGGCTACACCTTC.